These 27 T cell receptor beta chains were sequenced from one sample in a study of T cells after yellow fever vaccination. Via MiXCR, TCRdb re-called the 5' RACE reads, giving one row per CDR3 protein. The sample consists of around 310,000 distinct CDR3 sequences, 8.7% of them appearing once. The specimen was PBMCs, collected on the day of the first yellow fever vaccination. All receptors derive from a man between 18 and 29 years old who received the YFV17D yellow fever vaccine.

The J gene is TRBJ1-5, the V gene TRBV19, with 9 bases that match TRBD1. Losses at the gene ends were 6 bases for V and 8 bases for J; bases not matched to a gene: 11. There are 15 residues in the CDR3. CDR1 is LNHDA, CDR2 SQIVND, per germline (reference sequence). CDR3 protein: CASSAYHRGQEPQHF. CDR3 coding DNA: TGTGCCAGTAGCGCCTATCACAGGGGGCAAGAGCCCCAGCATTTT.

This clonotype was found a few times. The chain links TRBV7-3 to TRBJ1-1; perhaps TRBD1 as D (6 bases). This CDR3 has 14 amino acids. CDR1 and CDR2 (germline): SGHTA, FQGTGA. Deletions cut 5 bases from V and 1 base from J, with 11 bases between. The CDR3, as DNA: TGTGCCAGCAGCGCCTCGACAGGGAACACTGAAGCTTTCTTT. It codes for CASSASTGNTEAFF.

The sample holds many counts of this clonotype. The chain's CDR3 is CASRSQGNTEAFF. The CDR3 DNA reads as TGTGCCAGCAGATCACAGGGGAACACTGAAGCTTTCTTT. V and J are TRBV7-6 and TRBJ1-1, with D maybe TRBD1 (6 bases). Germline CDR1 is SGHVS and CDR2 is FNYEAQ. The CDR3 is made up of 13 amino acids. V lost 6 bases and J lost 1, with 9 bases in between.

This clonotype was seen a few times. J is TRBJ2-7 and V is TRBV19; the D gene is possibly TRBD1 (6 bases). In germline, CDR1 is LNHDA, CDR2 SQIVND (reference sequence). V was cut by 9 bases and J by 10 bases, with 10 bases left in between. CDR3 length equals 9 residues. The CDR3: CARGDKQYV. CDR3 DNA: TGTGCCAGGGGGGACAAACAGTACGTC.

The chain's CDR3 is CASSYSMEGRETQYF. The CDR3 DNA follows: TGTGCCAGCAGTTACTCGATGGAGGGAAGGGAGACCCAGTACTTC. The chain carries TRBV6-2 or TRBV6-3 and TRBJ2-5; D is possibly TRBD2 (6 bases). This CDR3 is 15 amino acids long. The germline CDR1 and CDR2 sequences are MNHEY and SVGEGT. V lost 0 bases and J 5 bases, leaving 13 bases between the germline ends.

In its sample, this clonotype was seen a few times. This chain joins TRBV13 and TRBJ1-1, with D possibly being TRBD1 (6 bases). Between the trimmed V and J ends, which lost 8 bases and 6 bases, there was a span of 16 bases. Germline assignment: CDR1 PRHDT and CDR2 FYEKMQ (reference sequence). This CDR3 has 13 amino acids. CDR3 in amino acids: CASVEGGRAEAFF. CDR3 DNA sequence: TGTGCCAGCGTCGAGGGGGGAAGGGCTGAAGCTTTCTTT.

The CDR3 loop reads CASWGGSGAGELFF. The CDR3 coding sequence is TGTGCCAGTTGGGGGGGTAGCGGGGCCGGGGAGCTGTTTTTT. This rearrangement joins TRBV19 to TRBJ2-2, with TRBD2 identical over 8 bases. CDR1 and CDR2 from the germline V gene are LNHDA and SQIVND (reference sequence). Trimming removed 8 bases from V and 6 bases from J; junction bases left unmatched: 8. This CDR3 is built from 14 residues.

This clonotype was counted a few times. J is TRBJ1-6 and V is TRBV6-2 or TRBV6-3, with D unclear. Trimming removed 2 bases at V and 9 bases at J, with 11 bases between. Germline loops: CDR1 MNHEY, CDR2 SVGEGT. This CDR3 comprises 14 residues. The CDR3 loop reads CASSYDHPSSPLHF. The CDR3 DNA sequence: TGTGCCAGCAGTTACGATCACCCCAGTTCACCCCTCCACTTT.

This clonotype was picked up a small number of times. The chain uses TRBV4-3 and TRBJ1-6; unclear D gene. The V and J ends lost 0 bases and 8 bases respectively, with 11 bases between them. The V gene's germline CDR1 is LGHNA and CDR2 YSLEER. This CDR3 region has 15 residues. Here the CDR3 reads CASSQEPFNDSPLHF. For the CDR3, the DNA is TGCGCCAGCAGCCAAGAGCCCTTTAATGATTCACCCCTCCACTTT.

The V and J genes are TRBV15 and TRBJ1-2; perhaps TRBD1 as D (5 bases). Per the germline V gene, CDR1 is LNHNV and CDR2 is YYDKDF (reference sequence). This CDR3 is 12 amino acids long. Trimming took 5 bases from V and 5 from J, leaving 9 bases between them. CDR3 amino acids: CATSGGGYGYTF. CDR3 bases: TGTGCCACCAGCGGGGGAGGTTATGGCTACACCTTC.

This clonotype was recorded at least ten times. The chain carries TRBV7-2 and TRBJ2-7; a weak D match, TRBD1 (5 bases). V gave up 1 base and J gave up 2 bases, with 9 bases separating them. CDR1 is SGHTA, CDR2 FQGNSA, per germline. The CDR3 contains 14 residues. CDR3 sequence: CASSLGRVTYEQYF. CDR3 coding DNA: TGTGCCAGCAGCTTAGGCAGGGTAACCTACGAGCAGTACTTC.

V usage is TRBV7-3 and J usage is TRBJ2-1, with D possibly TRBD1 on 6 matching bases. V dropped 5 bases and J dropped 3 bases, with 11 bases sitting between them. Germline V gives CDR1 SGHTA, CDR2 FQGTGA. There are 14 residues in the CDR3. The CDR3 here is CASSRATGYNEQFF. The CDR3 DNA reads TGTGCCAGCAGCAGAGCGACAGGCTACAATGAGCAGTTCTTC.

This clonotype was counted a few times. This chain links TRBV7-2 with TRBJ1-3, with D hard to call. CDR1 is SGHTA, CDR2 FQGNSA, per germline. CDR3 size: 14 residues. Trimming pared 11 bases from V and 0 bases from J, leaving 14 bases between. The CDR3 nucleotides read TGTGCCTGGAGCCTAGGCAGCTCTGGAAACACCATATATTTT. Translation gives CAWSLGSSGNTIYF.

This sequence joins TRBV4-1 and TRBJ2-7; D remains ambiguous. Germline V lookup: CDR1 MGHRA, CDR2 YSYEKL. There are 13 residues in the CDR3. Trimming left V 6 bases short and J 2 bases short, with 11 bases between. CDR3 sequence: CASRGLGTYEQYF. CDR3 DNA: TGCGCCAGCAGGGGTTTGGGTACCTACGAGCAGTACTTC.

The V gene is TRBV6-6, the J gene TRBJ2-5, with D perhaps matching TRBD2 (7 bases). The CDR3 has 13 amino acids. Germline lookup yields CDR1 MNHNY and CDR2 SVGAGI (reference sequence). Trimming took off 7 bases at V and 4 bases at J, with 13 bases between the two ends. In DNA, the CDR3 is TGTGCCAGCATGGGGGGGGCGGCAGAGACCCAGTACTTC. Its protein is CASMGGAAETQYF.

CDR3 residues: CASSQDLTVPPRDEQYF. DNA of the CDR3: TGTGCCAGCAGCCAAGATCTGACAGTCCCACCCAGGGACGAGCAGTACTTC. This chain connects TRBV3-1 to TRBJ2-7, with a possible D match to TRBD1 (5 bases). Germline lookup yields CDR1 LGHDT and CDR2 YNNKEL (reference sequence). There are 17 residues in the CDR3. The germline V and J ends were trimmed by 0 bases and 5 bases, with 20 bases remaining between them.

This clonotype came up many times. This chain uses TRBV18 with TRBJ1-1; D is unclear. Germline V gene lookup returns CDR1 KGHSH and CDR2 LQKENI. The V gene lost 5 bases and the J gene lost 4 bases, with 11 bases spanning the gap. This CDR3 is 13 amino acids long. The CDR3 sequence: CASSFGVGTEAFF. CDR3 nucleotides: TGTGCCAGCTCATTCGGGGTTGGCACTGAAGCTTTCTTT.

This clonotype was recorded a few times. The CDR3 reads CSARLAGEFYNEQFF. The CDR3 coding sequence is TGCAGTGCTAGACTAGCGGGGGAATTCTACAATGAGCAGTTCTTC. The V gene is TRBV20-1, the J gene TRBJ2-1, with 10 bases aligning to TRBD2. The CDR3 has 15 residues. Germline V gene lookup returns CDR1 DFQATT and CDR2 SNEGSKA (reference sequence). J gave up 3 bases and V 2 bases, and 4 bases lay outside the gene matches.

This clonotype was seen a handful of times. The chain recombines TRBV20-1 with TRBJ2-2; D not resolved. CDR1 is DFQATT and CDR2 is SNEGSKA in the germline V gene (reference sequence). CDR3 length: 16 residues. Trimming left V 3 bases short and J 2 bases short, with 16 bases between. Here the CDR3 reads CSASFLGGPNTGELFF. The CDR3, as DNA: TGCAGTGCTAGTTTTTTGGGTGGACCCAACACCGGGGAGCTGTTTTTT.

This clonotype has just a few counts. The genes are TRBV20-1 and TRBJ2-7, with 8 bases aligning to TRBD2. V trimming: 0 bases; J trimming: 4 bases; junction bases outside the gene matches: 11. The CDR3 sequence is 16 residues long. In germline, CDR1 is DFQATT, CDR2 SNEGSKA (reference sequence). The CDR3 nucleotides read TGCAGTGCTAGAGATTCGGCCAGCGGGGGCCGATACGAGCAGTACTTC. Translating it yields CSARDSASGGRYEQYF.

The chain employs TRBV5-1 and TRBJ2-2, with TRBD2 identical over 8 bases. CDR3 size: 15 residues. From germline, CDR1 is SGHRS and CDR2 YFSETQ. Losses at the gene ends were 2 bases for V and 5 bases for J; bases not matched to a gene: 5. DNA for the CDR3: TGCGCCAGCAGCTTCCCGGGACTAGGGACCGGGGAGCTGTTTTTT. It yields the protein CASSFPGLGTGELFF.

This clonotype occurred a few times. This chain uses TRBV4-3 with TRBJ2-2, with a weak D call TRBD1 (6 bases). The CDR3 is 15 residues long. V lost 4 bases to trimming and J lost 1 base, with 10 bases between them. Germline lookup yields CDR1 LGHNA and CDR2 YSLEER. CDR3 bases: TGCGCCAGCAGCCCAGGGGCTCTGAACACCGGGGAGCTGTTTTTT. It yields the protein CASSPGALNTGELFF.

This clonotype was found a few times. V is TRBV12-3 or TRBV12-4 and J is TRBJ1-2; perhaps TRBD1 as D (5 bases). CDR3 length equals 15 residues. V lost 3 bases, J lost 6 bases, and 17 bases lay in between. The CDR3 protein is CASSFHGDWEHGYTF. The DNA for the CDR3 is TGTGCCAGCAGTTTCCACGGGGACTGGGAACATGGCTACACCTTC.

This clonotype was counted a few times. The V and J genes are TRBV5-1 and TRBJ1-1, with unresolved D. Trimming stripped 0 bases from V and 3 bases from J, with 9 bases between. Germline V gene sequence: CDR1 SGHRS, CDR2 YFSETQ. The CDR3 is 14 amino acids. The CDR3 region has the DNA TGCGCCAGCAGCTTGGACAGTCGGGACACTGAAGCTTTCTTT. This gives the protein CASSLDSRDTEAFF.

This clonotype was detected only a few times. This chain links TRBV5-4 with TRBJ1-6; 9 bases line up with TRBD1. Germline values: CDR1 SGHNT, CDR2 YYREEE (reference sequence). J was trimmed by 5 bases and V by 10 bases; bases with no gene match: 7. The CDR3 loop spans 14 amino acids. CDR3 sequence reads: CAVRDRADNSPLHF. DNA of the CDR3: TGTGCCGTAAGGGACAGGGCCGATAATTCACCCCTCCACTTT.

In its sample, this clonotype was seen many times. This sequence joins TRBV29-1 and TRBJ1-5, with 9 nucleotides matching TRBD1. Germline V gives CDR1 SQVTM, CDR2 ANQGSEA. This CDR3 has 15 residues. Unmatched junction bases numbered 12, after V lost 7 bases and J lost 5 bases. CDR3 amino acids: CSASHGTGFDQPQHF. CDR3 bases: TGCAGCGCCAGCCATGGGACAGGGTTCGATCAGCCCCAGCATTTT.

This clonotype was seen only a few times. V usage is TRBV24-1 and J usage is TRBJ2-1; D is perhaps TRBD1 (6 bases). V dropped 5 bases and J dropped 2 bases, with 12 bases sitting between them. The CDR3 runs to 15 residues. From germline, CDR1 is KGHDR and CDR2 SFDVKD. The CDR3 DNA follows: TGTGCCACCAGTGTGCAGGGGTCACCCTACAATGAGCAGTTCTTC. Its protein product is CATSVQGSPYNEQFF.